These 8 T cell receptor beta chains were sequenced from one sample in a study of shared clonotypes between healthy human individuals. Libraries were prepared by immunoSEQ multiplex PCR; TCRdb keeps only in-frame clonotypes and omits some of them. The data hold 600,000 to 800,000 clones, with 72% observed a single time. Specimen: memory CD4+ T cells sorted from blood. Subset specified: CD45RA-negative fraction. The receptors were sampled from a woman younger than 45 in good health.

The chain uses TRBV4-1 and TRBJ2-3; D is possibly TRBD2 (5 bases). Trimming pared 3 bases from V and 2 bases from J, leaving 9 bases between. This CDR3 spans 14 amino acids. The germline V gene encodes CDR1 MGHRA and CDR2 YSYEKL. CDR3 DNA sequence: TGCGCCAGCAGCCAGCAAGCGGTCACAGATACGCAGTATTTT. Amino acid sequence: CASSQQAVTDTQYF.

The chain couples TRBV19 to TRBJ1-5, with D tentatively TRBD1 (5 bases). Germline CDR1 LNHDA, CDR2 SQIVND (reference sequence). There are 13 residues in the CDR3. V dropped 7 bases and J dropped 8 bases, with 15 bases sitting between them. CDR3 loop: CASTDNRREPQHF. For the CDR3, the DNA is TGTGCCAGTACCGATAACAGGAGAGAGCCCCAGCATTTT.

This rearrangement joins TRBV2 to TRBJ1-2, with a possible D match to TRBD1 (6 bases). The germline gives CDR1 SNHLY, CDR2 FYNNEI. The V gene lost 8 bases and the J gene lost 4 bases, with 14 bases spanning the gap. The CDR3 sequence is 13 residues long. CDR3 residues: CASAGDESYGYTF. The CDR3 coding sequence is TGTGCCAGCGCAGGGGACGAGAGCTATGGCTACACCTTC.

The chain recombines TRBV2 with TRBJ2-7; no clear D. V lost 4 bases and J 0 bases, leaving 10 bases between the germline ends. Germline V gene sequence: CDR1 SNHLY, CDR2 FYNNEI. This CDR3 is 14 amino acids long. CDR3 coding DNA: TGTGCCAGCAGTGTACGTCAGAACTCCTACGAGCAGTACTTC. It translates to CASSVRQNSYEQYF. The variable domain in full, completed from reference TRBV2 and TRBJ2-7, reads EPEVTQTPSHQVTQMGQEVILRCVPISNHLYFYWYRQILGQKVEFLVSFYNNEISEKSEIFDDQFSVERPDGSNFTLKIRSTKLEDSAMYFCASSVRQNSYEQYFGPGTRLTVT.

Notes on this clone: A much more abundant neighbour one base away suggests this may be a read error. The V and J genes are TRBV30 and TRBJ2-1, with 8 bases lining up with TRBD1. This CDR3 is built from 16 residues. J gave up 1 base and V 1 base, and 6 bases lay outside the gene matches. CDR1 and CDR2 from the germline V gene are GTSNPN and SVGIG (reference sequence). The CDR3 protein is CAWSDLGQESYNEQFF. In DNA form, the CDR3 reads TGTGCCTGGAGTGATCTGGGACAGGAGTCCTACAATGAGCAGTTCTTC.

This clone has a handful of counts. V is TRBV5-1 and J is TRBJ2-5; 8 bases agree with TRBD2. Unmatched junction bases numbered 12, after V lost 3 bases and J lost 5 bases. The CDR3 is 16 residues long. Germline V gene lookup returns CDR1 SGHRS and CDR2 YFSETQ. The CDR3 DNA sequence: TGCGCCAGCAGCTGGGGGACTAGGATGAATGGGGAGACCCAGTACTTC. Translating gives CASSWGTRMNGETQYF.

This chain's CDR3 is CASSMVASGRSSYNEQFF. DNA of the CDR3: TGTGCCAGTAGTATGGTGGCTAGCGGGAGAAGCTCCTACAATGAGCAGTTCTTC. The J gene is TRBJ2-1, the V gene TRBV19; 10 bases agree with TRBD2. From germline, CDR1 is LNHDA and CDR2 SQIVND (reference sequence). Losses at the gene ends were 3 bases for V and 0 bases for J; bases not matched to a gene: 8. The CDR3 has 18 residues.

The chain is built from TRBV19 and TRBJ2-2, with 7 bases matching TRBD1. The length of the CDR3 is 14 residues. The ends lost 5 bases at V and 4 bases at J; junction bases unmatched: 4. Germline V gene sequence: CDR1 LNHDA, CDR2 SQIVND (reference sequence). The CDR3, as DNA: TGTGCCAGTAGTCCTGACAGGGCCACCGGGGAGCTGTTTTTT. Its protein product is CASSPDRATGELFF.